These 30 T cell receptor beta chains share one sample of origin, sequenced in a study of blood T cell repertoires in COVID-19. Assay: immunoSEQ multiplex PCR; the TCRdb copy retains only in-frame clones and omits some. Found here are some 290,000 clones, about 90% of them singletons; the top ten hold 11%. The specimen was peripheral blood. Receptors originate from a woman aged 25-40 years with COVID-19, enrolled during active disease.

V usage is TRBV5-6 and J usage is TRBJ1-6, with D possibly TRBD1 on 5 matching bases. Trimming stripped 4 bases from V and 3 bases from J, with 11 bases between. The CDR3 runs to 15 residues. Per the germline V gene, CDR1 is SGHDT and CDR2 is YYEEEE. CDR3 in amino acids: CASSPRGVYNSPLHF. CDR3 DNA sequence: TGTGCCAGCAGCCCCCGGGGGGTCTATAATTCACCCCTCCACTTT. Complete variable domain (other parts from reference TRBV5-6 and TRBJ1-6): DAGVTQSPTHLIKTRGQQVTLRCSPKSGHDTVSWYQQALGQGPQFIFQYYEEEERQRGNFPDRFSGHQFPNYSSELNVNALLLGDSALYLCASSPRGVYNSPLHFGNGTRLTVT.

The rearrangement links TRBV12-3 or TRBV12-4 to TRBJ1-6; TRBD1 is a possible D gene (6 bases). Trimming took off 6 bases at V and 9 bases at J, with 12 bases between the two ends. The CDR3 length is 13 residues. The CDR3 DNA reads as TGTGCCAGCAGCGAACAGGGCATTTCACCCCTCCACTTT. The encoded protein is CASSEQGISPLHF.

The chain employs TRBV27 and TRBJ2-1; a weak D match, TRBD2 (6 bases). The germline V gene has CDR1 MNHEY and CDR2 SMNVEV (reference sequence). The CDR3 is made up of 16 amino acids. Trimming cost V 5 bases and J 5 bases, with 19 bases left between them. CDR3 in DNA: TGTGCCAGCAGTCACCTGATGCGGGACCTTGACAATGAGCAGTTCTTC. Translated: CASSHLMRDLDNEQFF.

The rearrangement links TRBV11-2 to TRBJ1-1; D is undetermined. V was pared by 4 bases and J by 4 bases, with 7 bases between. Germline CDR1 SGHAT, CDR2 FQNNGV. The CDR3 is 12 residues long. As DNA, the CDR3 is TGTGCCAGCAGCTCCTGGGCCACTGAAGCTTTCTTT. It specifies CASSSWATEAFF.

Points on this clone: Other DNA sequences in the sample encode the same CDR3. The chain joins TRBV12-3 or TRBV12-4 to TRBJ1-2, with 8 bases lining up with TRBD1. The CDR3 covers 13 residues. V dropped 7 bases and J dropped 8; count of bases not matched to a gene: 9. Written as DNA, the CDR3 is TGTGCCAGCACGCGACAGGGGTTGCGGGGCTACACCTTC. Residues: CASTRQGLRGYTF.

The genes are TRBV5-6 and TRBJ1-4; the D gene is possibly TRBD1 (5 bases). Germline-derived CDR1 and CDR2 are SGHDT and YYEEEE. The CDR3 covers 13 residues. V was cut by 4 bases and J by 6 bases, with 10 bases left in between. Here the CDR3 DNA reads TGTGCCAGCAGCCGCCCAGGGTATGAAAAACTGTTTTTT. Protein: CASSRPGYEKLFF.

This chain connects TRBV28 to TRBJ1-2; D possibly corresponds to TRBD1 (5 bases). Germline V lookup: CDR1 MDHEN, CDR2 SYDVKM. Trimming shortened V by 3 bases and J by 3 bases, and 14 bases separated the two germline ends. This CDR3 is 15 amino acids long. This CDR3 reads CASSLGGVGYYGYTF. The CDR3, as DNA: TGTGCCAGCAGTTTGGGGGGAGTGGGTTACTATGGCTACACCTTC.

This chain links TRBV5-1 with TRBJ2-2, with D maybe TRBD1 (6 bases). The CDR3 has 14 amino acids. Trimming shortened V by 0 bases and J by 7 bases, and 10 bases separated the two germline ends. Germline values: CDR1 SGHRS, CDR2 YFSETQ. CDR3 amino acids: CASSLATGLGELFF. In DNA form, the CDR3 reads TGCGCCAGCAGCTTGGCGACAGGTCTCGGGGAGCTGTTTTTT.

The chain links TRBV27 to TRBJ2-7, with 11 nucleotides matching TRBD1. CDR1 is MNHEY and CDR2 is SMNVEV in the germline V gene (reference sequence). V trimming: 4 bases; J trimming: 3 bases; junction bases outside the gene matches: 2. The CDR3 is 14 amino acids. The CDR3 spells CASSSGTGGYEQYF. The CDR3 DNA follows: TGTGCCAGCAGTTCCGGGACAGGGGGCTACGAGCAGTACTTC.

V gene TRBV29-1 combines with J gene TRBJ1-5; 10 bases map to TRBD1. The CDR3 extends over 15 amino acids. Looked up from germline, CDR1 is SQVTM and CDR2 is ANQGSEA. V lost 6 bases and J lost 3; bases outside the gene matches: 8. The CDR3 nucleotides are TGCAGCGTCGCCGGGACAGGGGTGAACAATCAGCCCCAGCATTTT. Translated, it gives CSVAGTGVNNQPQHF.

The rearrangement joins TRBV9 to TRBJ2-2; a possible D gene is TRBD1 (5 bases). CDR1 is SGDLS, CDR2 YYNGEE, per germline. The CDR3 consists of 17 residues. V shed 0 bases and J shed 0 bases, with 12 bases lying between them. CDR3 sequence (DNA): TGTGCCAGCAGCGTAGCTACGAGACAGCCGAACACCGGGGAGCTGTTTTTT. It specifies CASSVATRQPNTGELFF. Combining the CDR3 with reference TRBV9 and TRBJ2-2 gives the whole variable domain DSGVTQTPKHLITATGQRVTLRCSPRSGDLSVYWYQQSLDQGLQFLIQYYNGEERAKGNILERFSAQQFPDLHSELNLSSLELGDSALYFCASSVATRQPNTGELFFGEGSRLTVL.

The chain employs TRBV6-5 and TRBJ1-6, with D unclear. This CDR3 contains 14 residues. The germline V and J ends were trimmed by 4 bases and 10 bases, with 14 bases remaining between them. CDR1 and CDR2 (germline): MNHEY, SVGAGI. This CDR3 is CASSFVEGLSPLHF. CDR3 DNA: TGTGCCAGCAGTTTTGTGGAGGGCCTCTCACCCCTCCACTTT.

The gene calls are TRBV5-1 and TRBJ2-1, with 9 positions matching TRBD1. V was pared by 0 bases and J by 4 bases, with 5 bases of the junction left unmatched. In germline, CDR1 is SGHRS, CDR2 YFSETQ. The CDR3 totals 16 residues. DNA for the CDR3: TGCGCCAGCAGCTTGGAAACCGGGACAGGGTACAATGAGCAGTTCTTC. Translated, it gives CASSLETGTGYNEQFF.

J is TRBJ1-1 and V is TRBV19; D unresolved. The CDR3 runs to 15 residues. Germline V gene sequence: CDR1 LNHDA, CDR2 SQIVND (reference sequence). Trimming pared 8 bases from V and 3 bases from J, leaving 19 bases between. The CDR3 loop reads CASRPYGGTYTEAFF. The CDR3 DNA is TGTGCCAGTCGCCCGTATGGAGGTACTTACACTGAAGCTTTCTTT. Based on the CDR3 plus reference TRBV19 and TRBJ1-1, the full variable domain is DGGITQSPKYLFRKEGQNVTLSCEQNLNHDAMYWYRQDPGQGLRLIYYSQIVNDFQKGDIAEGYSVSREKKESFPLTVTSAQKNPTAFYLCASRPYGGTYTEAFFGQGTRLTVV.

The chain recombines TRBV28 with TRBJ1-1, with 8 bases that match TRBD1. CDR3 size: 15 residues. The V and J ends lost 6 bases and 3 bases, in that order; junction bases with no gene match: 9. CDR1 and CDR2 (germline): MDHEN, SYDVKM. The CDR3 DNA reads as TGTGCCAGCAGAGGGACAGGACTGTTTGACACTGAAGCTTTCTTT. It is translated as CASRGTGLFDTEAFF.

This clone was detected only once. At the DNA level, this CDR3 is encoded by other sequences in the same sample as well. The chain joins TRBV5-1 to TRBJ2-5; tentatively, D is TRBD2 (6 bases). CDR1 is SGHRS, CDR2 YFSETQ, per germline. The V gene lost 4 bases and the J gene lost 2 bases, with 15 bases spanning the gap. This CDR3 region has 15 residues. The CDR3: CASSLGTGDQETQYF. The CDR3 nucleotides are TGCGCCAGCAGCCTCGGGACTGGGGATCAAGAGACCCAGTACTTC.

This clone was seen just once. The chain couples TRBV5-5 to TRBJ2-1; D is perhaps TRBD2 (5 bases). The CDR3 sequence is 14 residues long. Germline V gene sequence: CDR1 SGHKS, CDR2 YYEKEE (reference sequence). Trimming stripped 9 bases from V and 3 bases from J, with 16 bases between. CDR3 loop: CATSSGLGYNEQFF. As DNA, the CDR3 is TGTGCCACCTCCTCGGGGTTAGGCTACAATGAGCAGTTCTTC. Together with reference TRBV5-5 and TRBJ2-1, the CDR3 gives the full variable domain: DAGVTQSPTHLIKTRGQQVTLRCSPISGHKSVSWYQQVLGQGPQFIFQYYEKEERGRGNFPDRFSARQFPNYSSELNVNALLLGDSALYLCATSSGLGYNEQFFGPGTRLTVL.

This chain uses TRBV29-1 with TRBJ2-7; possibly TRBD1 for D (7 bases). Germline CDR1 reads SQVTM; CDR2 reads ANQGSEA. The V and J ends lost 3 bases and 5 bases respectively, with 23 bases between them. CDR3 size: 16 residues. The CDR3 spells CSVEAPRGGAGNEQYF. Written as DNA, the CDR3 is TGCAGCGTTGAGGCCCCCAGAGGGGGCGCGGGGAACGAGCAGTACTTC.

The chain employs TRBV6-5 and TRBJ1-1; no definite D call. In germline, CDR1 is MNHEY, CDR2 SVGAGI. Trimming removed 6 bases from V and 1 base from J, with 15 bases in between. The CDR3 totals 15 residues. CDR3 nucleotide sequence: TGTGCCAGCAGCCTCGGCTCGACAAGGAACACTGAAGCTTTCTTT. Its protein product is CASSLGSTRNTEAFF.

J is TRBJ1-1 and V is TRBV5-6, with TRBD1 matching 7 bases. The germline V gene encodes CDR1 SGHDT and CDR2 YYEEEE. Trimming removed 2 bases from V and 11 bases from J; junction bases left unmatched: 15. The CDR3 extends over 15 amino acids. CDR3 DNA: TGTGCCAGCAGCTTCCCACACGGACAGGCCCGAGATGCTTTCTTT. Translating gives CASSFPHGQARDAFF.

The chain recombines TRBV6-5 with TRBJ2-7; tentative D call: TRBD1 (5 bases). The CDR3 has 16 amino acids. Germline CDR1 reads MNHEY; CDR2 reads SVGAGI. V dropped 0 bases and J dropped 4 bases, with 16 bases sitting between them. CDR3 in amino acids: CASSYSTKGPPYEQYF. In nucleotides, the CDR3 is TGTGCCAGCAGTTACTCGACGAAGGGGCCGCCTTACGAGCAGTACTTC.

This chain connects TRBV11-2 to TRBJ2-7, with D perhaps matching TRBD2 (5 bases). The V gene's germline CDR1 is SGHAT and CDR2 FQNNGV. The germline V and J ends were trimmed by 7 bases and 6 bases, with 16 bases remaining between them. This CDR3 spans 13 amino acids. The CDR3 coding sequence is TGTGCCAGCAACGGGGATGGGGAATTCGAGCAGTACTTC. Encoded protein: CASNGDGEFEQYF.

The chain recombines TRBV6-1 with TRBJ2-7, with D unclear. Trimming pared 5 bases from V and 3 bases from J, leaving 17 bases between. The CDR3 loop spans 15 amino acids. Germline lookup yields CDR1 MNHNS and CDR2 SASEGT. The CDR3: CASSPNTQINYEQYF. The CDR3 coding sequence is TGTGCCAGCAGTCCCAACACCCAAATCAACTACGAGCAGTACTTC.

This clone appeared a single time. The J gene is TRBJ2-7, the V gene TRBV27; TRBD1 agrees at 7 bases. Trimming cost V 3 bases and J 0 bases; bases outside gene matches: 5. Germline V lookup: CDR1 MNHEY, CDR2 SMNVEV (reference sequence). This CDR3 is built from 15 residues. In nucleotides, the CDR3 is TGTGCCAGCAGTTTGCGGACAGGTGACTCCTACGAGCAGTACTTC. Translating gives CASSLRTGDSYEQYF.

This chain links TRBV12-3 or TRBV12-4 with TRBJ2-1; TRBD2 is a possible D gene (6 bases). This CDR3 contains 12 residues. V was pared by 4 bases and J by 9 bases, with 10 bases between. Written as DNA, the CDR3 is TGTGCCAGCAGTTCGGTGGGAGGTGAGCAGTTCTTC. Translation: CASSSVGGEQFF.

The J gene is TRBJ1-5, the V gene TRBV7-6, with D uncertain. This CDR3 is built from 14 residues. V lost 2 bases and J lost 0, with 5 bases in between. CDR1 SGHVS and CDR2 FNYEAQ come from the germline V gene. The CDR3, as DNA: TGTGCCAGCAGCTTACCCGGTAGCAATCAGCCCCAGCATTTT. Translation: CASSLPGSNQPQHF. Combining the CDR3 with reference TRBV7-6 and TRBJ1-5 gives the whole variable domain GAGVSQSPRYKVTKRGQDVALRCDPISGHVSLYWYRQALGQGPEFLTYFNYEAQQDKSGLPNDRFSAERPEGSISTLTIQRTEQRDSAMYRCASSLPGSNQPQHFGDGTRLSIL.

V is TRBV13 and J is TRBJ1-4; 8 bases match TRBD1. V gave up 2 bases and J gave up 6 bases; unmatched junction bases: 5. CDR1 is PRHDT, CDR2 FYEKMQ, per germline (reference sequence). CDR3 length: 15 residues. CDR3 coding DNA: TGTGCCAGCAGCTTAAGTCCCAGGGGGCATGAAAAACTGTTTTTT. This codes for CASSLSPRGHEKLFF.

This clone was detected only once. The gene calls are TRBV24-1 and TRBJ1-2, with 8 bases fitting TRBD1. This CDR3 has 15 amino acids. V shed 4 bases, J shed 5 bases, and the junction held 8 bases outside the gene matches. Germline values: CDR1 KGHDR, CDR2 SFDVKD. CDR3 bases: TGTGCCACCAGTGAGCCCAGACAGGGGAGGTATGGCTACACCTTC. It specifies CATSEPRQGRYGYTF.

The V call is TRBV21-1, the J call TRBJ1-6; the tabulated D call, TRBD1, remains unverified against the DNA. TRBV21-1 is marked as a pseudogene. The CDR3 is 14 residues long. CDR3 protein: CASSTSSNNSPLHF. In DNA form, the CDR3 reads TGTGCCAGCAGCACCTCCAGTAATAATTCACCCCTCCACTTT.

This clone came up many times. V gene TRBV28 combines with J gene TRBJ2-5, with 10 bases that match TRBD1. Trimming cost V 2 bases and J 6 bases; bases outside gene matches: 6. From germline, CDR1 is MDHEN and CDR2 SYDVKM. This CDR3 has 15 residues. CDR3 residues: CASSLGTGEVKTQYF. The CDR3 coding sequence is TGTGCCAGCAGTTTAGGGACAGGGGAGGTGAAGACCCAGTACTTC. Based on the CDR3 plus reference TRBV28 and TRBJ2-5, the full variable domain is DVKVTQSSRYLVKRTGEKVFLECVQDMDHENMFWYRQDPGLGLRLIYFSYDVKMKEKGDIPEGYSVSREKKERFSLILESASTNQTSMYLCASSLGTGEVKTQYFGPGTRLLVL.